This T cell receptor beta chain was found in a study of blood T cell repertoires in COVID-19. Study-level background: The United States, Italy and Spain were the sources of the acute and convalescent COVID-19 samples.

CDR1 and CDR2 (germline): MNHNY, SVGAGI (reference sequence). V was cut by 6 bases and J by 5 bases, with 16 bases left in between. The CDR3 runs 15 residues. The data were produced by immunoSEQ multiplex PCR, yet TCRdb's version contains in-frame clones alone and is incomplete. Altogether some 200,000 clones are present, about 79% being singletons, with the ten largest covering roughly 1.4%. Sequenced: peripheral blood. J is TRBJ2-2 and V is TRBV6-6, with a possible D match to TRBD1 (6 bases). This clonotype was sampled from a woman in her forties who had recovered from COVID-19. CDR3 sequence reads: CASSLLRDTTGELFF. The CDR3 DNA sequence: TGTGCCAGCAGCTTGCTACGGGACACTACCGGGGAGCTGTTTTTT.